A single sample is the source of the 17 T cell receptor beta chains below, sequenced in a study of T cell changes during pregnancy in multiple sclerosis. The repertoire was sequenced with immunoSEQ multiplex PCR; TCRdb's copy has only in-frame clones and lacks some. This table has about 99,000 clones, roughly 92% appearing once. This sample comprised peripheral blood, obtained after pregnancy. The source is a female donor with multiple sclerosis, enrolled in a pregnancy study.

V and J are TRBV11-2 and TRBJ2-1; 13 bases fit TRBD2. There are 18 residues in the CDR3. Germline V gene sequence: CDR1 SGHAT, CDR2 FQNNGV. J gave up 6 bases and V 4 bases, and 12 bases lay outside the gene matches. CDR3 amino acids: CASSSLRGTSGTFNEQFF. CDR3 in DNA: TGTGCCAGCAGCTCACTCCGCGGGACTAGCGGGACCTTCAATGAGCAGTTCTTC.

The chain has TRBV6-1 and TRBJ1-5; D unclear. CDR3 length equals 14 residues. CDR1 is MNHNS, CDR2 SASEGT, per germline. V lost 6 bases, J lost 0 bases, and 9 bases lay in between. CDR3 coding DNA: TGTGCCAGCAGGCTAGAAGGTAGCAATCAGCCCCAGCATTTT. Protein sequence: CASRLEGSNQPQHF.

The chain is built from TRBV21-1 and TRBJ2-1; the DNA was not used to check the table's D call, TRBD2. TRBV21-1 is designated a pseudogene. The CDR3 length is 16 residues. In nucleotides, the CDR3 is TGTGCCAAGATACTAGCGGGTCCTGCCTCCTACAATGAGCAGTTCTTC. Protein: CAKILAGPASYNEQFF.

The rearrangement joins TRBV30 to TRBJ1-5; D remains unclear. V shed 2 bases and J shed 6 bases, with 8 bases lying between them. The CDR3 length is 12 residues. The germline CDR1 and CDR2 sequences are GTSNPN and SVGIG (reference sequence). CDR3 DNA: TGTGCCTGGAGTAGCGTAGGTCAGCCCCAGCATTTT. It codes for CAWSSVGQPQHF. Filled out from reference TRBV30 and TRBJ1-5, the complete variable domain reads SQTIHQWPATLVQPVGSPLSLECTVEGTSNPNLYWYRQAAGRGLQLLFYSVGIGQISSEVPQNLSASRPQDRQFILSSKKLLLSDSGFYLCAWSSVGQPQHFGDGTRLSIL.

V gene TRBV5-1 combines with J gene TRBJ2-3; D perhaps matches TRBD1 (6 bases). V was trimmed by 4 bases and J by 0 bases, leaving 9 bases between them. There are 14 residues in the CDR3. The V gene's germline CDR1 is SGHRS and CDR2 YFSETQ. The CDR3 spells CASSRDTSTDTQYF. The CDR3 nucleotides read TGCGCCAGCAGCCGGGACACCAGCACAGATACGCAGTATTTT.

The chain uses TRBV12-5 and TRBJ2-1; TRBD2 matches 11 bases. This CDR3 is built from 16 residues. Germline-derived CDR1 and CDR2 are LGHNT and FRNRAP. The V segment lost 6 bases and the J segment 1 base; nucleotides outside the gene matches: 5. Here the CDR3 reads CASGRTSGYSYNEQFF. The CDR3 bases are TGTGCTAGTGGGCGGACTAGCGGGTATTCCTACAATGAGCAGTTCTTC.

This chain connects TRBV6-5 to TRBJ2-1, with 9 positions matching TRBD1. With V trimmed by 8 bases and J by 5 bases, 7 bases remained unmatched. The germline gives CDR1 MNHEY, CDR2 SVGAGI. This CDR3 has 14 amino acids. The CDR3: CASQPGQGHNEQFF. CDR3 in DNA: TGTGCCAGCCAACCGGGACAGGGACACAATGAGCAGTTCTTC.

CDR3 sequence (DNA): TGCAGCGTGACCGGGACAGGGGCAGAGACCCAGTACTTC. Protein product: CSVTGTGAETQYF. The rearrangement links TRBV29-1 to TRBJ2-5; 10 bases align to TRBD1. This CDR3 is 13 amino acids long. Germline loops: CDR1 SQVTM, CDR2 ANQGSEA. J lost 4 bases, V lost 6 bases, and 5 bases had no gene match.

The genes are TRBV5-1 and TRBJ2-7; tentative D call: TRBD1 (6 bases). The CDR3 is 14 amino acids. Trimming cost V 3 bases and J 2 bases, with 12 bases left between them. Germline-derived CDR1 and CDR2 are SGHRS and YFSETQ. Here the CDR3 reads CASSSWDNPYEQYF. In nucleotides, the CDR3 is TGCGCCAGCAGCTCCTGGGACAACCCCTACGAGCAGTACTTC.

This chain joins TRBV2 and TRBJ2-1; 12 bases fit TRBD2. Germline V gene data show CDR1 as SNHLY and CDR2 as FYNNEI. The CDR3 is 15 residues long. V was clipped by 7 bases and J by 7 bases; unmatched bases: 8. CDR3 sequence (DNA): TGTGCCAGCAAAATGACTAGCGGGAGTGCGAATGAGCAGTTCTTC. It is translated as CASKMTSGSANEQFF.

This rearrangement joins TRBV5-6 to TRBJ1-1, with D hard to call. Germline V gene data show CDR1 as SGHDT and CDR2 as YYEEEE. The CDR3 consists of 14 residues. The V end was cut by 4 bases, the J end by 6 bases, with 16 bases between. Written as DNA, the CDR3 is TGTGCCAGCAGCGCGTTAGTCGGGAGGGCTGAAGCTTTCTTT. This translates into CASSALVGRAEAFF.

J is TRBJ2-3 and V is TRBV7-2; TRBD2 is a possible D gene (5 bases). The germline V gene has CDR1 SGHTA and CDR2 FQGNSA. The V end was cut by 1 base, the J end by 0 bases, with 11 bases between. The CDR3 sequence is 16 residues long. CDR3 nucleotides: TGTGCCAGCAGCTTAGTCACTAGGAGTAGCACAGATACGCAGTATTTT. Its protein is CASSLVTRSSTDTQYF.

CDR3 region: CASSLGANTEAFF. For the CDR3, the DNA is TGTGCCAGCAGCTTGGGGGCGAACACTGAAGCTTTCTTT. The gene calls are TRBV5-4 and TRBJ1-1; D unclear. CDR1 and CDR2 from the germline V gene are SGHNT and YYREEE (reference sequence). The CDR3 is 13 residues long. V was pared by 0 bases and J by 1 base, with 4 bases between.

This clone has just one count. V is TRBV19 and J is TRBJ2-1, with TRBD1 matching 7 bases. The CDR3 is 16 amino acids. With 6 bases clipped from V and 4 bases from J, the junction kept 12 bases outside the gene matches. In germline, CDR1 is LNHDA, CDR2 SQIVND (reference sequence). CDR3 region: CASRSTGTAPYNEQFF. Written as DNA, the CDR3 is TGTGCCAGTAGATCAACCGGGACAGCCCCTTACAATGAGCAGTTCTTC.

The rearrangement joins TRBV6-5 to TRBJ1-1, with a tentative D call TRBD1 (5 bases). Germline values: CDR1 MNHEY, CDR2 SVGAGI. The CDR3 runs to 12 residues. Trimming pared 0 bases from V and 12 bases from J, leaving 11 bases between. This CDR3 reads CASSYSTGASFF. The CDR3, as DNA: TGTGCCAGCAGTTACTCGACTGGGGCATCTTTCTTT.

The chain recombines TRBV27 with TRBJ1-1, with a tentative D call TRBD1 (5 bases). Germline V gives CDR1 MNHEY, CDR2 SMNVEV (reference sequence). This CDR3 region has 15 residues. Trimming removed 2 bases at V and 3 bases at J, with 13 bases between. This CDR3 reads CASSLDSRIHTEAFF. The DNA for the CDR3 is TGTGCCAGCAGTTTAGACAGTAGGATACACACTGAAGCTTTCTTT.

This clone appeared once. This chain links TRBV18 with TRBJ2-7, with D possibly TRBD2 on 6 matching bases. Germline V gene sequence: CDR1 KGHSH, CDR2 LQKENI. The CDR3 sequence is 15 residues long. V was shortened by 4 bases and J by 7 bases, with 20 bases between the two germline ends. This CDR3 is CASSRIGSSGLEQYF. Here the CDR3 DNA reads TGTGCCAGCTCACGTATTGGAAGTAGCGGCCTAGAGCAGTACTTC.